The 26 T cell receptor beta chains in this list originate from one sample, sequenced in a study of follicular helper T cells after annual influenza vaccination. Sample time point: 2014-2015 season, pre-vaccination. This table comes from immunoSEQ multiplex PCR, and its TCRdb copy is limited to in-frame clones, with some not included. The repertoire holds around 25,000 clones, with roughly 80% as singletons. The source was CXCR5+ CD38- circulating T follicular helper cells from blood, collected on the day of influenza vaccination. Subset denoted: circulating Tfh, non-naive CD4+CXCR5+PD-1+ (ICOS+CD38+ or ICOS-CD38-). The receptors here all came from an adult who received the influenza vaccine.

CDR3 DNA: TGTGCCAGCCGGGACAGGGAGAAGCGGGGCACCGGGGAGCTGTTTTTT. It encodes CASRDREKRGTGELFF. The chain uses TRBV4-2 and TRBJ2-2, with 9 bases fitting TRBD1. CDR1 LGHNA and CDR2 YNFKEQ come from the germline V gene. Unmatched junction bases numbered 11, after V lost 8 bases and J lost 4 bases. CDR3 length: 16 amino acids.

This clone turned up a few times. J is TRBJ2-2 and V is TRBV30, with a tentative D call TRBD1 (5 bases). Per the germline V gene, CDR1 is GTSNPN and CDR2 is SVGIG (reference sequence). Trimming cost V 2 bases and J 7 bases, with 8 bases left between them. This CDR3 has 12 residues. CDR3 nucleotide sequence: TGTGCCTGGAGTAAGACAGTCGGGGAGCTGTTTTTT. This codes for CAWSKTVGELFF.

The gene calls are TRBV7-6 and TRBJ1-1; tentatively, D is TRBD1 (6 bases). This CDR3 has 16 amino acids. The germline V gene encodes CDR1 SGHVS and CDR2 FNYEAQ. V lost 6 bases, J lost 4 bases, and 21 bases lay in between. The CDR3 DNA reads as TGTGCCAGCAGTCCCCTCCCGAGCGGGGGGCCCACTGAAGCTTTCTTT. This sequence encodes CASSPLPSGGPTEAFF. The full variable domain, completed using reference TRBV7-6 and TRBJ1-1, is GAGVSQSPRYKVTKRGQDVALRCDPISGHVSLYWYRQALGQGPEFLTYFNYEAQQDKSGLPNDRFSAERPEGSISTLTIQRTEQRDSAMYRCASSPLPSGGPTEAFFGQGTRLTVV.

The rearrangement joins TRBV6-5 to TRBJ2-7, with TRBD2 as a possible D gene (7 bases). V lost 6 bases to trimming and J lost 5 bases, with 11 bases between them. The CDR3 spans 12 residues. Looked up from germline, CDR1 is MNHEY and CDR2 is SVGAGI. The CDR3 is CASSRGGHEQYF. CDR3 nucleotide sequence: TGTGCCAGCAGCCGCGGGGGCCACGAGCAGTACTTC.

This clone was recorded a few times. This rearrangement joins TRBV29-1 to TRBJ2-1; 8 bases match TRBD1. Germline CDR1 reads SQVTM; CDR2 reads ANQGSEA. The CDR3 consists of 15 residues. Unmatched junction bases numbered 13, after V lost 4 bases and J lost 8 bases. For the CDR3, the DNA is TGCAGCGTTGCGCCACAGGGGGGATGGGTCGATGAGCAGTTCTTC. Translation gives CSVAPQGGWVDEQFF.

The sample holds one count of this clone. This sequence joins TRBV5-1 and TRBJ2-5, with TRBD2 identical over 12 bases. The germline gives CDR1 SGHRS, CDR2 YFSETQ. CDR3 length: 18 residues. Trimming cost V 4 bases and J 4 bases; bases outside gene matches: 14. DNA for the CDR3: TGCGCCAGCAGCCCGGAGGGACTAGCGGGTGGCGGGAGAGAGACCCAGTACTTC. It specifies CASSPEGLAGGGRETQYF.

This clone was seen a few times. The chain combines TRBV19 with TRBJ2-3; D gene ambiguous. From germline, CDR1 is LNHDA and CDR2 SQIVND (reference sequence). The CDR3 is 11 residues long. V was cut by 6 bases and J by 2 bases, with 3 bases left in between. CDR3 amino acids: CASSHTDTQYF. CDR3 nucleotides: TGTGCCAGTAGCCACACAGATACGCAGTATTTT.

This chain joins TRBV5-4 and TRBJ2-5; 7 bases line up with TRBD1. The length of the CDR3 is 13 residues. V lost 4 bases, J lost 6 bases, and 6 bases stayed unmatched. Looked up from germline, CDR1 is SGHNT and CDR2 is YYREEE (reference sequence). CDR3 loop: CASSLTGTKTQYF. CDR3 coding DNA: TGTGCCAGCAGCCTGACAGGGACCAAGACCCAGTACTTC. Using reference TRBV5-4 and TRBJ2-5 for the parts outside the CDR3, the full variable domain is ETGVTQSPTHLIKTRGQQVTLRCSSQSGHNTVSWYQQALGQGPQFIFQYYREEENGRGNFPPRFSGLQFPNYSSELNVNALELDDSALYLCASSLTGTKTQYFGPGTRLLVL.

The CDR3, as DNA: TGTGCCAGCCGCCGGGGTTGGAGTCAGCCCCAGCATTTT. Residues: CASRRGWSQPQHF. V gene TRBV19 combines with J gene TRBJ1-5; no reliable D call. Germline V CDR1 and CDR2: LNHDA, SQIVND (reference sequence). This CDR3 is built from 13 residues. V was cut by 9 bases and J by 6 bases, with 15 bases left in between.

The rearrangement joins TRBV2 to TRBJ1-5, with 8 bases matching TRBD1. CDR1 SNHLY and CDR2 FYNNEI come from the germline V gene. Trimming at V came to 5 bases and at J to 7 bases, leaving 4 bases not matched to a gene. CDR3 length: 13 residues. CDR3 protein: CASSPGGAQPQHF. As DNA, the CDR3 is TGTGCCAGCAGTCCAGGGGGCGCCCAGCCCCAGCATTTT.

The V gene is TRBV15, the J gene TRBJ1-5; 8 bases agree with TRBD1. This CDR3 has 16 residues. Germline V lookup: CDR1 LNHNV, CDR2 YYDKDF (reference sequence). Trimming cost V 5 bases and J 2 bases; bases outside gene matches: 8. CDR3 nucleotides: TGTGCCACCAGCGGCGACAGGGGCCCCGGCAATCAGCCCCAGCATTTT. It encodes CATSGDRGPGNQPQHF.

This rearrangement joins TRBV2 to TRBJ1-3; 8 bases fit TRBD1. The CDR3 totals 15 residues. Germline CDR1 and CDR2: SNHLY and FYNNEI. The V and J ends lost 6 bases and 7 bases, in that order; junction bases with no gene match: 11. The CDR3 reads CASSPRQGKINTIYF. CDR3 coding DNA: TGTGCCAGCAGCCCAAGACAGGGGAAGATCAACACCATATATTTT.

This chain joins TRBV6-6 and TRBJ2-1, with a weak D call TRBD2 (5 bases). Germline V lookup: CDR1 MNHNY, CDR2 SVGAGI (reference sequence). V lost 7 bases and J lost 7, with 11 bases in between. The CDR3 is made up of 12 amino acids. The DNA for the CDR3 is TGTGCCAGCACCCCGCGGGTGAATGAGCAGTTCTTC. Its protein is CASTPRVNEQFF.

The genes are TRBV19 and TRBJ1-2; 7 bases fit TRBD1. V lost 3 bases and J lost 6; bases outside the gene matches: 10. Germline CDR1 is LNHDA and CDR2 is SQIVND (reference sequence). The CDR3 runs to 15 residues. In DNA, the CDR3 is TGTGCCAGTAGTATGGTGGGACAGAGGATAGATGGCTACACCTTC. It translates to CASSMVGQRIDGYTF.

This CDR3 is CASRSGGVDYGYTF. As DNA, the CDR3 is TGTGCCAGCAGGTCCGGGGGGGTAGACTATGGCTACACCTTC. V and J are TRBV11-2 and TRBJ1-2, with D maybe TRBD1 (5 bases). Trimming shortened V by 6 bases and J by 3 bases, and 14 bases separated the two germline ends. Germline assignment: CDR1 SGHAT and CDR2 FQNNGV. This CDR3 has 14 amino acids.

On this clone itself: One end of the junction varies from germline; a read error may be responsible. Within the sample, other DNA sequences also encode this same CDR3. The chain links TRBV6-6 to TRBJ2-4; D unclear. In germline, CDR1 is MNHNY, CDR2 SVGAGI (reference sequence). This CDR3 has 15 residues. The CDR3 nucleotides are TGTGCCAGCAGTTACTCGAGATTAGCCAAGAACATTCAGTACTTC. The encoded protein is CASSYSRLAKNIQYF.

In this sample, this clone turned up once. This rearrangement joins TRBV2 to TRBJ2-3; TRBD2 might be the D (6 bases). The CDR3 spans 15 residues. V was shortened by 6 bases and J by 0 bases, with 13 bases between the two germline ends. CDR1 is SNHLY and CDR2 is FYNNEI in the germline V gene. The chain's CDR3 is CASRGDSFSTDTQYF. DNA for the CDR3: TGTGCCAGCAGGGGGGACTCTTTTAGCACAGATACGCAGTATTTT.

As for this clone: Other nucleotide sequences in the sample specify the same CDR3. The genes are TRBV5-4 and TRBJ2-7; D might be TRBD2 (5 bases). V was cut by 3 bases and J by 4 bases, with 11 bases left in between. The CDR3 length is 13 residues. CDR1 is SGHNT and CDR2 is YYREEE in the germline V gene (reference sequence). DNA for the CDR3: TGTGCCAGCAGCTCAGGACTTATGTACGAGCAGTACTTC. Encoded protein: CASSSGLMYEQYF.

The chain links TRBV9 to TRBJ1-4; 9 bases are a match to TRBD1. Losses at the gene ends were 3 bases for V and 5 bases for J; bases not matched to a gene: 5. The CDR3 totals 15 residues. Germline-derived CDR1 and CDR2 are SGDLS and YYNGEE. The DNA for the CDR3 is TGTGCCAGCAGCGCCCCCGGGACAGGGAATGAAAAACTGTTTTTT. It is translated as CASSAPGTGNEKLFF.

The genes are TRBV5-1 and TRBJ2-3, with 9 positions matching TRBD2. Germline trimming cut 4 bases from V and 2 bases from J; bases unmatched to any gene: 5. The CDR3 runs 15 residues. Germline CDR1 reads SGHRS; CDR2 reads YFSETQ. The CDR3: CASSAGGVPTDTQYF. In DNA form, the CDR3 reads TGCGCCAGCAGCGCGGGAGGGGTTCCCACAGATACGCAGTATTTT.

CDR3 bases: TGTGCCAGTAGGCAACGGGGGAACACCGGGGAGCTGTTTTTT. Protein product: CASRQRGNTGELFF. The rearrangement joins TRBV19 to TRBJ2-2, with D maybe TRBD2 (5 bases). Looked up from germline, CDR1 is LNHDA and CDR2 is SQIVND (reference sequence). Trimming shortened V by 6 bases and J by 1 base, and 9 bases separated the two germline ends. The CDR3 contains 14 residues. The variable domain in full, with the rest retrieved from reference TRBV19 and TRBJ2-2, is DGGITQSPKYLFRKEGQNVTLSCEQNLNHDAMYWYRQDPGQGLRLIYYSQIVNDFQKGDIAEGYSVSREKKESFPLTVTSAQKNPTAFYLCASRQRGNTGELFFGEGSRLTVL.

This chain connects TRBV25-1 to TRBJ2-1; 13 bases map to TRBD2. The V segment lost 3 bases and the J segment 6 bases; nucleotides outside the gene matches: 8. There are 17 residues in the CDR3. Germline assignment: CDR1 MGHDK and CDR2 SYGVNS. The CDR3 DNA is TGTGCCAGCAGTGACCCCGAACTAGCGGGAGGGGGCAATGAGCAGTTCTTC. Its protein is CASSDPELAGGGNEQFF.

The chain employs TRBV11-3 and TRBJ2-2; 9 bases are shared with TRBD2. CDR3 length: 17 amino acids. Germline-derived CDR1 and CDR2 are SGHNT and YENEEA. The J segment lost 4 bases and the V segment lost 6 bases, leaving 12 bases of the junction unmatched. The DNA for the CDR3 is TGTGCCAGCAGTCGCCTTCCCGGGACTAGCCCCACCGGGGAGCTGTTTTTT. This translates into CASSRLPGTSPTGELFF.

This rearrangement joins TRBV5-4 to TRBJ2-4; 7 bases are a match to TRBD2. This CDR3 is built from 15 residues. Germline V CDR1 and CDR2: SGHNT, YYREEE (reference sequence). Trimming at V came to 5 bases and at J to 1 base, leaving 6 bases not matched to a gene. The CDR3, as DNA: TGTGCCAGCAGTCTACCCGGGGGGGCCAAAAACATTCAGTACTTC. This encodes CASSLPGGAKNIQYF.

The V gene is TRBV10-3, the J gene TRBJ2-5; the D gene is possibly TRBD2 (7 bases). The V end was cut by 10 bases, the J end by 4 bases, with 16 bases between. Germline values: CDR1 ENHRY, CDR2 SYGVKD. CDR3 length: 13 residues. CDR3 bases: TGTGCCACCAGGGGAGGGCGGGGAGAGACCCAGTACTTC. This encodes CATRGGRGETQYF.

This clone was observed a single time. CDR3 DNA sequence: TGTGCCAGCAGCTCTACCGGGAGCGGTGAGCAGTTCTTC. Translated, it gives CASSSTGSGEQFF. This chain links TRBV11-3 with TRBJ2-1; TRBD2 is a possible D gene (6 bases). Germline V gives CDR1 SGHNT, CDR2 YENEEA. V shed 4 bases and J shed 9 bases, with 13 bases lying between them. The CDR3 extends over 13 amino acids. The whole variable domain, filled in from reference TRBV11-3 and TRBJ2-1, reads EAGVVQSPRYKIIEKKQPVAFWCNPISGHNTLYWYLQNLGQGPELLIRYENEEAVDDSQLPKDRFSAERLKGVDSTLKIQPAELGDSAVYLCASSSTGSGEQFFGPGTRLTVL.